A selection of T cell receptor beta chains follows, all from one sample in a study of blood T cells in healthy people across ages. TCRdb passed the 5' RACE reads through MiXCR, listing each CDR3 protein once. Found here are 650,000 to 1,000,000 distinct CDR3 sequences, roughly 34% of them singletons; the top ten hold approximately 13%. Sequences were obtained from blood. All receptors derive from a man aged 18 to 29 in good health. The CDR3 runs from the conserved cysteine through the conserved F or W. Fields, in order: V gene, clone size, J gene, CDR3 length, D gene, CDR3 protein, CDR3 DNA. The D gene is left open where the match is weak. Rows may omit the clone size; those that give it use once, few, many or a size class.

TRBV19	.	TRBJ2-7	16	.	CASSPPTGTFTYEQYF	TGTGCCAGTAGTCCACCGACCGGGACGTTTACCTACGAGCAGTACTTC
TRBV4-1	many	TRBJ2-3	12	.	CASSLGQNTQYF	TGCGCCAGCAGCCTTGGACAGAATACGCAGTATTTT
TRBV27	.	TRBJ2-2	14	TRBD1	CASSVGQGAGELFF	TGTGCCAGCAGTGTGGGACAGGGAGCCGGGGAGCTGTTTTTT
TRBV6-5	.	TRBJ1-6	15	.	CASSYSGTNNAPLHF	TGTGCCAGCAGTTACTCCGGGACAAATAATGCACCCCTCCACTTT
TRBV3-1	.	TRBJ2-5	14	.	CASSPGNLDNGQYF	TGTGCCAGCAGCCCCGGGAATTTGGACAATGGGCAGTACTTC
TRBV7-2	.	TRBJ1-2	15	TRBD1	CASSLAAGGGYGYTF	TGTGCCAGCAGCTTAGCGGCAGGGGGAGGCTATGGCTACACCTTC
TRBV30	.	TRBJ1-2	12	.	CAGSDNRVGYTF	TGTGCCGGGAGTGATAACAGGGTTGGCTACACCTTC
TRBV20-1	.	TRBJ2-7	13	.	CSASPGGTYEQYF	TGCAGTGCTTCTCCCGGGGGAACCTACGAGCAGTACTTC
TRBV7-9	many	TRBJ2-5	11	.	CASSSPETQYF	TGTGCCAGCAGCTCCCCGGAGACCCAGTACTTC
TRBV20-1	few	TRBJ2-3	15	.	CSANRGQSNTDTQYF	TGCAGTGCGAATCGAGGGCAATCGAACACAGATACGCAGTATTTT
TRBV12-3/TRBV12-4	few	TRBJ2-7	15	TRBD1	CASSLGTGGYNEQYF	TGTGCCAGCAGTTTAGGGACAGGGGGTTACAATGAGCAGTACTTC
TRBV20-1	many	TRBJ2-1	15	.	CSAMLGAGSYNEQFF	TGCAGTGCTATGTTGGGGGCGGGGTCGTACAATGAGCAGTTCTTC
TRBV29-1	.	TRBJ2-5	14	.	CSVEDWRVRETQYF	TGCAGCGTTGAAGATTGGCGGGTCCGGGAGACCCAGTACTTC
TRBV29-1	many	TRBJ2-7	14	TRBD1	CSVEDRDRDYEQYF	TGCAGCGTCGAAGACCGGGACAGAGACTACGAGCAGTACTTC
TRBV5-1	few	TRBJ1-1	16	TRBD1	CASSSDTDRGNTEAFF	TGCGCCAGCAGCTCGGACACCGACAGGGGAAACACTGAAGCTTTCTTT